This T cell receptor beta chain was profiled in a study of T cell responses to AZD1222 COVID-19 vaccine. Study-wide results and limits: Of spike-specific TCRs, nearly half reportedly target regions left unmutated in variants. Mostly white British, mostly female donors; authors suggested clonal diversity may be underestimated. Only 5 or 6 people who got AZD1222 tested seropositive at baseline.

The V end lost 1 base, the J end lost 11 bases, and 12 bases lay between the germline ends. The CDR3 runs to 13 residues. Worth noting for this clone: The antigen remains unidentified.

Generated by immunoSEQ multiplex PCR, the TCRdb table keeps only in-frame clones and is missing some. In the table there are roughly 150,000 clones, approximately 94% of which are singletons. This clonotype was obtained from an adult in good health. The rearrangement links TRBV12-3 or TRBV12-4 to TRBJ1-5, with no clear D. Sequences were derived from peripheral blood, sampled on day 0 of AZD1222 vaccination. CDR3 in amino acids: CASSLGPTGSQHF. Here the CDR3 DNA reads TGTGCCAGCAGTTTAGGACCGACTGGGTCCCAGCATTTT.